This T cell receptor beta chain derives from a study of blood T cell repertoires in COVID-19. About the study: PBMCs, B-cell-depleted T cells, or T cells provided the cDNA or gDNA that made up the material.

This table comes from immunoSEQ multiplex PCR, and its TCRdb copy is limited to in-frame clones, with some not included. The sample has around 150,000 clones; around 90% are singletons. The length of the CDR3 is 14 residues. Germline lookup yields CDR1 SEHNR and CDR2 FQNEAQ (reference sequence). V gave up 4 bases and J gave up 6 bases; unmatched junction bases: 6. Input material: peripheral blood. The sequence was collected from a man in his sixties with active or convalescent COVID-19. The chain couples TRBV7-9 to TRBJ2-7; TRBD1 aligns across 10 bases. The CDR3 region is CASSYRTGGREQYF. CDR3 DNA sequence: TGTGCCAGCAGCTATAGGACAGGGGGTCGCGAGCAGTACTTC. Using reference TRBV7-9 and TRBJ2-7 for the parts outside the CDR3, the full variable domain is DTGVSQNPRHKITKRGQNVTFRCDPISEHNRLYWYRQTLGQGPEFLTYFQNEAQLEKSRLLSDRFSAERPKGSFSTLEIQRTEQGDSAMYLCASSYRTGGREQYFGPGTRLTVT.